This T cell receptor beta chain was sequenced during a study of blood T cells in healthy people across ages. Study conclusions and caveats: The donors' CMV status was not determined, possibly confounding changes in expanded clonotypes.

A word on this clonotype: What it binds is unknown.

Sample-barcoded 5' priming and a J-beta primer mix drove a second PCR of 7 to 11 cycles. TCRdb re-analysed the 5' RACE reads in MiXCR, keeping a single row per CDR3 protein. The sample shows roughly 500,000 distinct CDR3 sequences, 27% of them seen only once. This sequence was found in a woman aged 70-85 years in good health. The sequencing sample was made of blood.

As DNA, the CDR3 is TGCGCCAGCAGCCAAGAAGGTGCAGGGAAGGGTGAGCAGTTCTTC. Its protein product is CASSQEGAGKGEQFF. The V gene is TRBV4-3, the J gene TRBJ2-1; maybe TRBD1 (5 bases). This CDR3 contains 15 residues. From germline, CDR1 is LGHNA and CDR2 YSLEER. The V end was cut by 0 bases, the J end by 9 bases, with 15 bases between.